This is a list of T cell receptor beta chains from one sample in a study of cytomegalovirus exposure and HLA in healthy donors. Method: immunoSEQ multiplex PCR; TCRdb's copy keeps in-frame clones and lacks some. The table lists some 200,000 clones, 82% of them singletons. The sequenced sample consisted of PBMCs. The receptors here all came from a woman aged 50 to 60 in good health and CMV-seropositive. The CDR3 runs from the conserved cysteine through the conserved F or W.

>TRBV9|TRBJ2-2
CASSTGLAGGELFF
>TRBV4-3|TRBJ2-2
CASSQRGGTGELFF
>TRBV6-1|TRBJ1-2
CASSGRDRGYYGYTF
>TRBV6-1|TRBJ1-1
CASSEQGGTEAFF
>TRBV18|TRBJ1-4
CASSPGTDEKLFF
>TRBV5-4|TRBJ1-1
CASSSADRMNTEAFF
>TRBV5-1|TRBJ2-5
CASSSNLQETQYF
>TRBV9|.
CASSVGIGGPNSYEQYF
>TRBV11-2|TRBJ2-7
CASSPQMGLAGGWQYF
>TRBV7-6|TRBJ1-5
CASSLDRRRNQPQHF
>TRBV28|TRBJ2-7
CASSPGTGPYEQYF
>TRBV27|TRBJ2-1
CASRRLAGGPYNEQFF
>TRBV15|TRBJ2-1
CATSRVRLAGKQFF
>TRBV4-3|TRBJ2-2
CASSRKGRQGARELFF
>TRBV7-8|TRBJ1-4
CASSLAPQGLGEKLFF
>TRBV4-1|TRBJ2-3
CASSRGLAGGSTDTQYF
>TRBV19|TRBJ2-7
CASSPRDRGPYEQYF
>TRBV7-2|TRBJ1-6
CASSLELSGNSPLHF
>TRBV7-9|TRBJ1-1
CASSRDRATEAFF
>TRBV19|TRBJ1-3
CASSATALGNTIYF
>TRBV5-1|TRBJ2-5
CASSSLGQGWRETQYF
>TRBV2|TRBJ1-6
CASRQGSYNSPLHF
>TRBV9|TRBJ2-7
CASSRTSGSYEQYF
>TRBV5-1|.
CASSLPPPSHEQYF
>TRBV5-1|TRBJ2-5
CASSLGQGQETQYF
>TRBV6-4|TRBJ2-3
CASSNRGGPDTQYF
>TRBV6-5|TRBJ2-2
CASSYAGQGNTGELFF
>TRBV4-2|TRBJ2-3
CASSYGTSGSLGADTQYF
>TRBV7-9|TRBJ2-7
CASSFSSGSYEQYF
>TRBV30|TRBJ2-3
CAWSVLWAGRGTDTQYF
>TRBV12-5|TRBJ2-2
CASGFQAGEGRAGELFF
>TRBV2|TRBJ2-7
CASRVAPGQRVYEQYF
>TRBV7-6|TRBJ1-1
CASSLAPSTEAFF
>TRBV28|TRBJ2-2
CASCRGGLTGELFF
>TRBV11-3|TRBJ1-1
CASSPPAGGYTEAFF
>TRBV25-1|TRBJ2-2
CASSDLAGTGELFF
>TRBV6-6|TRBJ2-3
CASSQRGDTQYF
>TRBV5-1|TRBJ1-2
CASSLEVGQGGNYGYTF
>TRBV4-1|TRBJ2-2
CASSLRKPGEWSGELFF
>TRBV5-1|TRBJ2-1
CASSYRQGAENEQFF
>TRBV4-2|TRBJ2-3
CASSQVDAGNADTQYF
>TRBV7-9|TRBJ1-2
CSSSPGLRGYTF
>TRBV4-3|TRBJ2-3
CASSQVGVGYSTDTQYF
>TRBV19|TRBJ1-2
CASTHSGGVNYGYTF
>TRBV4-1|TRBJ2-2
CASSLLGGSGELFF
>TRBV27|TRBJ2-1
CASRSFLAGGIGSYNEQFF
>TRBV18|TRBJ1-1
CASSPMPGGANTEAFF
>TRBV5-4|TRBJ2-1
CASSLGLAAAVNEQFF
>TRBV29-1|TRBJ1-1
CSVGRQGAWTEAFF
>TRBV2|TRBJ2-3
CASSVRTTFTDTQYF
>TRBV11-2|TRBJ1-2
CASSLSRQGARDGYTF
>TRBV2|TRBJ2-7
CASSVYGGRVEEQYF
>TRBV6-1|TRBJ1-1
CASSPRQGKAFF
>TRBV18|TRBJ1-1
CASSPPMNTEAFF
>TRBV25-1|TRBJ2-2
CASRGNTGELFF
>TRBV6-1|TRBJ2-3
CASSHRPLTDTQYF
>TRBV5-1|TRBJ2-7
CASSLLFGQPYEQYF
>TRBV18|TRBJ2-1
CASSPQGASYNEQFF
>TRBV18|TRBJ2-1
CASSRATSGLYNEQFF